The 23 T cell receptor beta chains reported below all come from one sample, sequenced in a study of regulatory T cells in long-lasting Graves disease. Documented time point: newly diagnosed GD, antithyroid drugs for less than 3 months. Making the TCR library involved RNA that had been extracted from PBMCs. Both iRepertoire HTBI primers and Arm-PCR of CDR3 regions were used to build the TCR beta libraries. TCRdb itself ran the multiplex PCR reads through MiXCR, one entry per CDR3 protein. The profile shows hundreds of thousands of distinct CDR3 sequences, about 15% of them singletons. This same sample was also taken into another study, of T cells in Graves' hyperthyroidism and ophthalmopathy.

Sequencing was performed on peripheral blood mononuclear cells (PBMCs), taken at new diagnosis, from a patient treated with antithyroid drugs. The receptors were gathered from a woman under 40 with Graves disease.

This clonotype occurred many times. This rearrangement joins TRBV6-1 to TRBJ2-3; D possibly corresponds to TRBD1 (6 bases). V lost 6 bases to trimming and J lost 0 bases, with 10 bases between them. Per the germline V gene, CDR1 is MNHNS and CDR2 is SASEGT. The CDR3 totals 14 residues. The CDR3 loop reads CASSGQFSTDTQYF. As DNA, the CDR3 is TGTGCCAGCAGCGGACAGTTTAGCACAGATACGCAGTATTTT.

This clonotype was observed at least ten times. The chain is built from TRBV28 and TRBJ2-1; D is unresolved. Germline V gives CDR1 MDHEN, CDR2 SYDVKM. V gave up 4 bases and J gave up 2 bases, with 18 bases separating them. This CDR3 comprises 17 residues. The chain's CDR3 is CASSSTSSSHAYNEQFF. DNA of the CDR3: TGTGCCAGCAGTTCCACCTCAAGCTCACACGCCTACAATGAGCAGTTCTTC.

Worth noting for this clonotype: This may be a read error, as it is one base from a much larger clone. The V and J genes are TRBV20-1 and TRBJ2-7; TRBD2 aligns across 8 bases. CDR3 length: 14 amino acids. Germline CDR1 reads DFQATT; CDR2 reads SNEGSKA (reference sequence). The trim removed 8 bases at V and 3 bases at J, leaving 12 bases unmatched. CDR3 amino acids: CSTTIAGTLYEQYF. The CDR3 DNA reads TGCAGTACCACAATAGCGGGAACGCTCTACGAGCAGTACTTC.

This clonotype was seen ten or more times. The gene calls are TRBV5-1 and TRBJ2-1; the match to TRBD1 covers 7 bases. The germline gives CDR1 SGHRS, CDR2 YFSETQ. The CDR3 totals 15 residues. The V and J ends lost 0 bases and 10 bases, in that order; junction bases with no gene match: 10. The CDR3 loop reads CASSLDGTELLEQFF. Written as DNA, the CDR3 is TGCGCCAGCAGCTTGGATGGGACAGAGCTTTTGGAGCAGTTCTTC.

The chain has TRBV19 and TRBJ1-5, with a weak D call TRBD1 (5 bases). V shed 3 bases and J shed 6 bases, with 9 bases lying between them. The CDR3 covers 13 residues. Germline assignment: CDR1 LNHDA and CDR2 SQIVND (reference sequence). The CDR3 here is CASSIPQGQPQHF. For the CDR3, the DNA is TGTGCCAGTAGTATTCCCCAGGGTCAGCCCCAGCATTTT.

This clonotype showed up many times. CDR3 loop: CASRDRADQPQHF. The CDR3 DNA reads TGTGCCAGCCGGGACAGGGCCGACCAGCCCCAGCATTTT. This chain joins TRBV27 and TRBJ1-5; 9 bases match TRBD1. Unmatched junction bases numbered 6, after V lost 8 bases and J lost 7 bases. Looked up from germline, CDR1 is MNHEY and CDR2 is SMNVEV (reference sequence). The CDR3 consists of 13 residues.

This clonotype has a handful of counts. The chain has TRBV15 and TRBJ1-1; D ambiguous. This CDR3 contains 16 residues. V was pared by 0 bases and J by 4 bases, with 15 bases between. Germline loops: CDR1 LNHNV, CDR2 YYDKDF (reference sequence). This chain's CDR3 is CATSRDVAAKSTEAFF. The CDR3 coding sequence is TGTGCCACCAGCAGAGATGTCGCGGCCAAGAGCACTGAAGCTTTCTTT. The full variable domain, with the rest looked up from reference TRBV15 and TRBJ1-1, is DAMVIQNPRYQVTQFGKPVTLSCSQTLNHNVMYWYQQKSSQAPKLLFHYYDKDFNNEADTPDNFQSRRPNTSFCFLDIRSPGLGDTAMYLCATSRDVAAKSTEAFFGQGTRLTVV.

The J gene is TRBJ2-3, the V gene TRBV7-8; no clear D. V was cut by 3 bases and J by 10 bases, with 17 bases left in between. The CDR3 has 14 amino acids. Per the germline V gene, CDR1 is SGHVS and CDR2 is FQNEAQ. The CDR3 is CASSFQLVCSPQYF. CDR3 DNA: TGTGCCAGCAGCTTTCAATTGGTGTGTTCTCCGCAGTATTTT.

The V call is TRBV18, the J call TRBJ2-1; 9 bases are a match to TRBD1. After removal of 0 bases from V and 4 bases from J, the junction contained 7 bases not matched to a gene. The CDR3 is 17 residues long. Germline V CDR1 and CDR2: KGHSH, LQKENI. CDR3 coding DNA: TGTGCCAGCTCACCACCGATCGGGACAGGGTTTTACAATGAGCAGTTCTTC. Protein: CASSPPIGTGFYNEQFF.

V and J are TRBV9 and TRBJ2-1; 10 positions match TRBD2. Germline assignment: CDR1 SGDLS and CDR2 YYNGEE. J was trimmed by 5 bases and V by 4 bases; bases with no gene match: 6. This CDR3 has 15 residues. The CDR3 protein is CASSHLAGVNNEQFF. The CDR3 nucleotides are TGTGCCAGCAGCCACCTAGCGGGAGTGAACAATGAGCAGTTCTTC.

A single count supports this clonotype. V gene TRBV5-1 combines with J gene TRBJ1-4, with 7 bases fitting TRBD1. CDR3 length equals 13 residues. CDR1 and CDR2 from the germline V gene are SGHRS and YFSETQ. V was pared by 5 bases and J by 8 bases, with 6 bases of the junction left unmatched. This CDR3 is CASRLTGEEKLFF. CDR3 coding DNA: TGCGCCAGCAGGTTAACAGGGGAAGAAAAACTGTTTTTT.

This clonotype has a single count. The chain carries TRBV10-1 and TRBJ2-3, with 8 bases aligning to TRBD1. Trimming at V came to 0 bases and at J to 6 bases, leaving 8 bases not matched to a gene. CDR1 and CDR2 from the germline V gene are WNHNN and SYGVQD (reference sequence). This CDR3 has 16 residues. The CDR3 is CASSESMDRVLDTQYF. As DNA, the CDR3 is TGCGCCAGCAGTGAGTCCATGGACAGGGTTTTGGATACGCAGTATTTT.

This clonotype was counted ten times or more. V usage is TRBV7-9 and J usage is TRBJ2-5, with 9 bases matching TRBD2. The CDR3 has 17 amino acids. Germline CDR1 is SEHNR and CDR2 is FQNEAQ (reference sequence). J lost 3 bases, V lost 6 bases, and 14 bases had no gene match. The CDR3 sequence: CASRGTSPAGGKETQYF. In DNA, the CDR3 is TGTGCCAGCAGGGGTACCTCCCCAGCGGGAGGAAAAGAGACCCAGTACTTC.

The sample holds many counts of this clonotype. The chain has TRBV20-1 and TRBJ2-7, with unresolved D. Germline assignment: CDR1 DFQATT and CDR2 SNEGSKA (reference sequence). V was cut by 3 bases and J by 1 base, with 13 bases left in between. The CDR3 consists of 14 residues. CDR3 in amino acids: CSASWPEPSYEQYF. The CDR3 DNA follows: TGCAGTGCTAGTTGGCCAGAACCATCCTACGAGCAGTACTTC.

This clonotype was recorded many times. V is TRBV20-1 and J is TRBJ2-5; the match to TRBD1 covers 8 bases. V lost 7 bases, J lost 4 bases, and 5 bases stayed unmatched. The CDR3 loop spans 12 amino acids. In germline, CDR1 is DFQATT, CDR2 SNEGSKA (reference sequence). In nucleotides, the CDR3 is TGCAGTGTCGCAGGGGGCGGAGAGACCCAGTACTTC. Translation: CSVAGGGETQYF.

This clonotype was seen ten or more times. The DNA for the CDR3 is TGTGCCAGCAGTTTCCGAGATCCCTGGGTTGGCAATCAGCCCCAGCATTTT. Protein product: CASSFRDPWVGNQPQHF. The chain carries TRBV28 and TRBJ1-5, with D unclear. V was trimmed by 3 bases and J by 2 bases, leaving 17 bases between them. The CDR3 extends over 17 amino acids. Germline CDR1 is MDHEN and CDR2 is SYDVKM.

DNA of the CDR3: TGTGCCTGGAGTCTAAAGAACACCGGGGAGCTGTTTTTT. This translates into CAWSLKNTGELFF. The gene calls are TRBV30 and TRBJ2-2; the D is unclear. Germline V gives CDR1 GTSNPN, CDR2 SVGIG (reference sequence). Trimming took off 2 bases at V and 1 base at J, with 5 bases between the two ends. This CDR3 comprises 13 residues.

The rearrangement joins TRBV25-1 to TRBJ2-1; 7 nucleotides agree with TRBD2. Per the germline V gene, CDR1 is MGHDK and CDR2 is SYGVNS. With V trimmed by 5 bases and J by 1 base, 14 bases remained unmatched. CDR3 length: 18 residues. DNA for the CDR3: TGTGCCAGCAGTAACCCCCCGGGCGGGCGGGGGTCCTACAATGAGCAGTTCTTC. Translated: CASSNPPGGRGSYNEQFF.

The chain couples TRBV6-2 or TRBV6-3 to TRBJ1-1; possibly TRBD1 for D (6 bases). The CDR3 covers 15 residues. Per germline, CDR1 MNHEY and CDR2 SVGEGT. V lost 0 bases to trimming and J lost 5 bases, with 13 bases between them. CDR3 in DNA: TGTGCCAGCAGTTACTCTAGGGGGGCGAGGACTGAAGCTTTCTTT. Translation: CASSYSRGARTEAFF.

In regard to this clonotype: This may come from a read error, since a much larger clone is one base off. The V gene is TRBV2, the J gene TRBJ2-5; D gene uncertain. V gave up 4 bases and J gave up 0 bases, with 6 bases separating them. Germline V gene lookup returns CDR1 SNHLY and CDR2 FYNNEI. The CDR3 covers 13 residues. The chain's CDR3 is CASSAQHQETQYF. The CDR3, as DNA: TGTGCCAGCAGTGCTCAGCACCAAGAGACCCAGTACTTC.

Regarding this clonotype: A much larger clone is a single base away; this may be a read error. J is TRBJ2-7 and V is TRBV9; TRBD1 aligns across 9 bases. CDR1 is SGDLS and CDR2 is YYNGEE in the germline V gene. The CDR3 runs 16 residues. The CDR3 sequence is CASGVDPGQGRNEQYF. As DNA, the CDR3 is TGTGCCAGCGGCGTAGACCCGGGACAGGGAAGGAACGAGCAGTACTTC.

V is TRBV29-1 and J is TRBJ2-3; D might be TRBD2 (5 bases). CDR1 is SQVTM, CDR2 ANQGSEA, per germline. V gave up 3 bases and J gave up 11 bases, with 9 bases separating them. This CDR3 spans 10 amino acids. The CDR3 coding sequence is TGCAGCGTTGAGATCGAGGGGCAGTATTTT. Translation: CSVEIEGQYF.

This clonotype came up many times. This chain connects TRBV6-1 to TRBJ2-7; tentatively, D is TRBD1 (6 bases). The CDR3 is 14 amino acids. Germline values: CDR1 MNHNS, CDR2 SASEGT. Trimming took off 4 bases at V and 6 bases at J, with 16 bases between the two ends. CDR3 DNA sequence: TGTGCCAGCAGTGCCCACCGCAGGGGCGGCGAGCAGTACTTC. Amino acid sequence: CASSAHRRGGEQYF.